These 13 T cell receptor beta chains share one sample of origin, sequenced in a study of PD-L1 blockade in urothelial cancer. Clones were sequenced by immunoSEQ multiplex PCR, and TCRdb holds only the in-frame ones, with some missing. The sample lists 85,000 to 100,000 clones; around nine tenths were seen once. The time point: pretreatment peripheral blood. Sample: PBMCs, taken around atezolizumab (anti-PD-L1) treatment. Receptors were obtained from a man aged 55 to 69 with urothelial cancer.

This clone showed up just once. The V and J genes are TRBV5-5 and TRBJ2-5; 8 positions agree with TRBD1. CDR1 is SGHKS and CDR2 is YYEKEE in the germline V gene (reference sequence). This CDR3 is built from 16 residues. V trimming: 0 bases; J trimming: 4 bases; junction bases outside the gene matches: 8. This chain's CDR3 is CASSLARQGIRETQYF. DNA of the CDR3: TGTGCCAGCAGCTTGGCCAGACAGGGGATAAGAGAGACCCAGTACTTC.

The J gene is TRBJ2-5, the V gene TRBV7-6, with unresolved D. Trimming removed 2 bases from V and 5 bases from J, with 15 bases in between. The CDR3 contains 15 residues. Germline V lookup: CDR1 SGHVS, CDR2 FNYEAQ. In nucleotides, the CDR3 is TGTGCCAGCAGCTTAATTGCCTCTTACCGGGAGACCCAGTACTTC. Protein product: CASSLIASYRETQYF.

V is TRBV11-2 and J is TRBJ1-1; possible D gene TRBD1, 5 bases. CDR3 length: 14 amino acids. Germline V gives CDR1 SGHAT, CDR2 FQNNGV. V was pared by 5 bases and J by 7 bases, with 17 bases between. This CDR3 reads CASSPPGRGIEAFF. CDR3 coding DNA: TGTGCCAGCAGCCCCCCGGGGAGGGGAATTGAAGCTTTCTTT.

The CDR3 DNA reads as TGCGCCAGCAGCCACAGACGGGGGACTAATGAAAAACTGTTTTTT. Protein sequence: CASSHRRGTNEKLFF. This chain connects TRBV5-1 to TRBJ1-4, with a tentative D call TRBD1 (5 bases). CDR3 length: 15 residues. Germline lookup yields CDR1 SGHRS and CDR2 YFSETQ. The germline V and J ends were trimmed by 4 bases and 2 bases, with 12 bases remaining between them.

The rearrangement joins TRBV18 to TRBJ2-1; 15 bases match TRBD2. CDR3 length: 15 residues. J lost 7 bases, V lost 5 bases, and 3 bases had no gene match. Per the germline V gene, CDR1 is KGHSH and CDR2 is LQKENI. In DNA, the CDR3 is TGTGCCAGCTCAGGCGGACTAGCGGGGGGGAATGAGCAGTTCTTC. It codes for CASSGGLAGGNEQFF.

The rearrangement links TRBV4-2 to TRBJ2-7, with 9 nucleotides matching TRBD1. This CDR3 is built from 15 residues. CDR1 is LGHNA, CDR2 YNFKEQ, per germline. The J segment lost 3 bases and the V segment lost 5 bases, leaving 8 bases of the junction unmatched. CDR3 sequence: CASSSGTGSVYEQYF. The DNA for the CDR3 is TGTGCCAGCAGCTCGGGGACAGGGTCAGTCTACGAGCAGTACTTC.

The rearrangement links TRBV28 to TRBJ1-2, with 7 bases fitting TRBD1. The CDR3 has 14 residues. With V trimmed by 6 bases and J by 8 bases, 12 bases remained unmatched. In germline, CDR1 is MDHEN, CDR2 SYDVKM. CDR3 nucleotide sequence: TGTGCCAGCAGCTTGGGACAGTCAACGGAAGGCTACACCTTC. The encoded protein is CASSLGQSTEGYTF.

The chain carries TRBV11-2 and TRBJ1-5, with unresolved D. This CDR3 is 13 amino acids long. The germline V gene encodes CDR1 SGHAT and CDR2 FQNNGV. V lost 3 bases and J 7 bases, leaving 10 bases between the germline ends. CDR3 coding DNA: TGTGCCAGCAGCTTCGGGGAGTTGCAGCCCCAGCATTTT. Translating gives CASSFGELQPQHF.

The J gene is TRBJ2-7, the V gene TRBV5-4; TRBD2 matches at 10 bases. J was trimmed by 5 bases and V by 0 bases; bases with no gene match: 8. There are 16 residues in the CDR3. The germline V gene encodes CDR1 SGHNT and CDR2 YYREEE (reference sequence). The CDR3 DNA sequence: TGTGCCAGCAGCTTGGAGGCACTAGCGGGGTTGAACGAGCAGTACTTC. Encoded protein: CASSLEALAGLNEQYF.

A few counts support this clone. J is TRBJ2-2 and V is TRBV6-4; 9 bases are shared with TRBD1. Germline V gene data show CDR1 as MRHNA and CDR2 as SNTAGT. The V gene end was trimmed by 3 bases and the J gene end by 5 bases; junction bases not matched to a gene: 1. The CDR3 has 14 residues. CDR3 bases: TGTGCCAGCAGTGAGGGACAGGGAACCGGGGAGCTGTTTTTT. The encoded protein is CASSEGQGTGELFF.

The chain links TRBV28 to TRBJ1-1, with 8 nucleotides matching TRBD1. V trimming: 6 bases; J trimming: 1 base; junction bases outside the gene matches: 7. CDR1 and CDR2 from the germline V gene are MDHEN and SYDVKM. The CDR3 runs to 15 residues. The CDR3 here is CASRSQGAGNTEAFF. For the CDR3, the DNA is TGTGCCAGCAGATCGCAGGGGGCTGGGAACACTGAAGCTTTCTTT.

This chain links TRBV6-5 with TRBJ1-3; D is uncertain. The CDR3 has 14 residues. CDR1 is MNHEY and CDR2 is SVGAGI in the germline V gene. The V gene lost 10 bases and the J gene lost 0 bases, with 13 bases spanning the gap. This CDR3 reads CATREYHSGNTIYF. In DNA, the CDR3 is TGTGCCACCCGGGAATACCACTCTGGAAACACCATATATTTT.

This clone has a handful of counts. The chain combines TRBV7-2 with TRBJ1-5; no clear D. The V end was cut by 5 bases, the J end by 3 bases, with 5 bases between. Germline CDR1 reads SGHTA; CDR2 reads FQGNSA. This CDR3 contains 12 residues. In DNA form, the CDR3 reads TGTGCCAGCAGCCCCTACAATCAGCCCCAGCATTTT. It translates to CASSPYNQPQHF.